This TCR beta chain was obtained from a study of regulatory T cells in long-lasting Graves disease. Between the trimmed V and J ends, which lost 5 bases and 1 base, there was a span of 8 bases. The germline V gene has CDR1 PRHDT and CDR2 FYEKMQ (reference sequence). This CDR3 spans 13 amino acids. Time point in this sample: newly diagnosed GD, antithyroid drugs for less than 3 months. RNA extracted from PBMCs served as the sequencing template. This clonotype was detected many times. Building the TCR beta libraries relied on iRepertoire HTBI primers, and CDR3 regions underwent Arm-PCR. TCRdb used MiXCR to reprocess the multiplex PCR reads, holding one entry per CDR3 protein. The data contain about 360,000 distinct CDR3 sequences, about 16% of them seen just once; the ten biggest clones take up around 20%. This sample also appeared in a second study, on T cells in Graves' hyperthyroidism and ophthalmopathy.

This material consisted of peripheral blood mononuclear cells (PBMCs), taken at new diagnosis, from a patient treated with antithyroid drugs. The chain has TRBV13 and TRBJ1-2; no clear D. The source is a woman aged 18 to 35 with Graves disease. In DNA, the CDR3 is TGTGCCAGCAGCCTCGTCGATAACTATGGCTACACCTTC. It codes for CASSLVDNYGYTF.